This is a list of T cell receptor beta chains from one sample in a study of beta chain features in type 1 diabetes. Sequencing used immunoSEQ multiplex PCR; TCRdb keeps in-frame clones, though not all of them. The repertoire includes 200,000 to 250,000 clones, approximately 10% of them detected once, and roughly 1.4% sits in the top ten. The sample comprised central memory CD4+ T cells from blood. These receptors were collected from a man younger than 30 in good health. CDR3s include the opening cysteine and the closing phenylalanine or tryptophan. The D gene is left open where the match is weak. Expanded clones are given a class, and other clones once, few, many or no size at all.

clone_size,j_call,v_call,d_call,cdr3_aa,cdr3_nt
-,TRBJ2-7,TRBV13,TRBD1,CASSFYGTGLYEQYF,TGTGCCAGCAGCTTCTACGGGACAGGGCTCTACGAGCAGTACTTC
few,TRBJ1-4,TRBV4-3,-,CASSRAPDEKLFF,TGCGCCAGCAGCCGGGCCCCTGATGAAAAACTGTTTTTT
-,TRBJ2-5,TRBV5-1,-,CASGAGRETQYF,TGCGCCAGCGGAGCGGGCAGGGAGACCCAGTACTTC
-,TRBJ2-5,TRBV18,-,CASSLTGETQYF,TGTGCCAGCTCACTCACGGGGGAGACCCAGTACTTC
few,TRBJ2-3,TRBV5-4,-,CASSPRELATTDTQYF,TGTGCCAGCAGCCCTAGAGAATTAGCGACCACAGATACGCAGTATTTT
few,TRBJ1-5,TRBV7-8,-,CASSLLPGPNGGNQPQHF,TGTGCCAGCAGCTTACTTCCAGGGCCGAATGGCGGCAATCAGCCCCAGCATTTT
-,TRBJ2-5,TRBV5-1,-,CASSLAVGDQETQYF,TGCGCCAGCAGCTTGGCGGTAGGGGACCAAGAGACCCAGTACTTC
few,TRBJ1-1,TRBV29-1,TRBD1,CSAGTGSEAFF,TGCAGCGCAGGGACAGGCTCTGAAGCTTTCTTT
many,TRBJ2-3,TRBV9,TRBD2,CASSVGLAGGLVGSDTQYF,TGTGCCAGCAGCGTGGGACTAGCGGGAGGGCTCGTCGGTTCAGATACGCAGTATTTT
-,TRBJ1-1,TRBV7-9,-,CASSLGGPTEAFF,TGTGCCAGCAGCTTAGGAGGGCCCACTGAAGCTTTCTTT
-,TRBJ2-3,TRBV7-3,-,CASSLTQDHTQYF,TGTGCCAGCAGCTTAACGCAAGACCATACGCAGTATTTT
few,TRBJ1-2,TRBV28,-,CASSYRDGYTF,TGTGCCAGCAGTTACAGGGATGGCTACACCTTC
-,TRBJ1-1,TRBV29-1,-,CSGLSSATEAFF,TGCAGCGGTTTGAGTTCGGCCACTGAAGCTTTCTTT
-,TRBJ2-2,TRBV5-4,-,CASSFGPGKSNTGELFF,TGTGCCAGCAGCTTTGGCCCCGGGAAAAGCAACACCGGGGAGCTGTTTTTT
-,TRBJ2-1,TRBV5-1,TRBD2,CASSVGLAGYNEQFF,TGCGCCAGCAGCGTGGGACTAGCGGGCTACAATGAGCAGTTCTTC
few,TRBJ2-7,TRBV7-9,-,CASSSTGVEQYF,TGTGCCAGCAGCTCCACAGGCGTCGAGCAGTACTTC
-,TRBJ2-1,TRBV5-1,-,CASSLLDGQYNEQFF,TGCGCCAGCAGCCTGCTGGACGGCCAGTACAATGAGCAGTTCTTC
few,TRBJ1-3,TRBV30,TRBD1,CAWNLQGALGGNTIYF,TGTGCCTGGAATTTACAGGGGGCTCTAGGTGGAAACACCATATATTTT
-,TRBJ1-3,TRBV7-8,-,CASSPARSSGNTIYF,TGTGCCAGCAGCCCGGCCCGGAGCTCTGGAAACACCATATATTTT
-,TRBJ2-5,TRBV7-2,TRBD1,CASSLVSTGEQETQYF,TGTGCCAGCAGCTTAGTGAGTACAGGGGAACAAGAGACCCAGTACTTC
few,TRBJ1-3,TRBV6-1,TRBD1,CASKTGIFSGNTIYF,TGTGCCAGTAAGACAGGGATTTTCTCTGGAAACACCATATATTTT
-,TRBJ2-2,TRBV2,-,CASSPRMGIGELFF,TGTGCCAGCAGCCCTAGGATGGGCATCGGGGAGCTGTTTTTT
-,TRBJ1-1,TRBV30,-,CAWSVLRREAFF,TGTGCCTGGAGTGTACTACGGAGAGAAGCTTTCTTT
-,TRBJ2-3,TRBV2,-,CASGDGGLDTQYF,TGTGCCAGTGGGGACGGGGGGCTAGATACGCAGTATTTT
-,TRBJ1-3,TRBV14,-,CASSQVPRRTIYF,TGTGCCAGCAGCCAAGTGCCCCGTCGCACCATATATTTT
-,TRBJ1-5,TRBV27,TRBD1,CASSKGGPTYSNQPQHF,TGTGCCAGCAGTAAAGGGGGCCCCACATATAGCAATCAGCCCCAGCATTTT
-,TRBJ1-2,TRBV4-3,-,CASSQDLQDGYTF,TGCGCCAGCAGCCAAGATCTGCAGGATGGCTACACCTTC
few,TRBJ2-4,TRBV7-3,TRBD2,CASSLVLAGPDIQYF,TGTGCCAGCAGCTTAGTCCTAGCGGGTCCCGACATTCAGTACTTC
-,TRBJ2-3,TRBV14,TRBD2,CASSQGIAGAGTQYF,TGTGCCAGCAGCCAAGGAATAGCGGGAGCGGGTACGCAGTATTTT
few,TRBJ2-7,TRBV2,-,CASSRIYEQYF,TGTGCCAGCAGCCGGATCTACGAGCAGTACTTC
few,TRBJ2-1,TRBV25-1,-,CASSEELGYNEQFF,TGTGCCAGCAGTGAAGAGTTGGGCTACAATGAGCAGTTCTTC
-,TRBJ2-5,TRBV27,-,CASSLRFGVAYGETQYF,TGTGCCAGCAGTTTAAGGTTCGGGGTGGCATACGGAGAGACCCAGTACTTC
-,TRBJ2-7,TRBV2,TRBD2,CASRGTSDEQYF,TGTGCCAGCAGGGGGACTAGCGACGAGCAGTACTTC
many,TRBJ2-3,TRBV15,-,CATSRDQADTQYF,TGTGCCACCAGCAGAGATCAGGCGGATACGCAGTATTTT
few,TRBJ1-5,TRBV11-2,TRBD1,CASSLGDSPHQPQHF,TGTGCCAGCAGCTTAGGGGACAGCCCTCATCAGCCCCAGCATTTT
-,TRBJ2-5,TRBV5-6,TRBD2,CASSLSGRAGETQYF,TGTGCCAGCAGTCTTAGCGGGAGGGCCGGGGAGACCCAGTACTTC
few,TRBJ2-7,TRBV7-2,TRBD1,CASSEWDRAIYEQYF,TGTGCCAGCAGCGAATGGGACAGGGCAATCTACGAGCAGTACTTC
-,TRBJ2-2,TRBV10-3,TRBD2,CAISRTSGTGELFF,TGTGCCATCAGCCGGACTAGCGGCACCGGGGAGCTGTTTTTT
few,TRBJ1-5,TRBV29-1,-,CSVEAGGQPQHF,TGCAGCGTTGAGGCGGGTGGTCAGCCCCAGCATTTT
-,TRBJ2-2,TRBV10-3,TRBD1,CAISERDREDTGELFF,TGTGCCATCAGCGAAAGGGACAGGGAGGACACCGGGGAGCTGTTTTTT
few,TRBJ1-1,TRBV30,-,CAWSRVGITEAFF,TGTGCCTGGAGCAGGGTTGGGATCACTGAAGCTTTCTTT
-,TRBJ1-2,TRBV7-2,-,CASSPDRNSNYGYTF,TGTGCCAGCAGCCCAGACCGGAATTCTAACTATGGCTACACCTTC